This entry lists 8 T cell receptor beta chains sequenced from one sample in a study of radiotherapy plus CTLA-4 blockade in lung cancer. Generated by immunoSEQ multiplex PCR, the TCRdb table keeps only in-frame clones and is missing some. The sample includes approximately 38,000 clones, about 86% of them seen just once. The sample here was peripheral blood, taken from a patient treated with radiotherapy plus ipilimumab. The origin of the receptors is a human donor with non-small cell lung cancer whose response to radiotherapy plus ipilimumab could not be evaluated.

The chain has TRBV4-1 and TRBJ2-2, with D maybe TRBD1 (5 bases). CDR1 and CDR2 (germline): MGHRA, YSYEKL. The CDR3 contains 13 residues. V lost 2 bases and J 7 bases, leaving 8 bases between the germline ends. CDR3 amino acids: CASSQQGDGELFF. CDR3 bases: TGCGCCAGCAGCCAACAGGGCGACGGGGAGCTGTTTTTT.

The chain joins TRBV10-3 to TRBJ2-1; D possibly corresponds to TRBD1 (5 bases). Trimming took 2 bases from V and 9 from J, leaving 11 bases between them. The CDR3 sequence is 13 residues long. The germline gives CDR1 ENHRY, CDR2 SYGVKD. DNA for the CDR3: TGTGCCATCAGTGAGAGTAGCCAGGGTGAGCAGTTCTTC. Translating gives CAISESSQGEQFF.

The chain uses TRBV28 and TRBJ1-2; maybe TRBD1 (6 bases). This CDR3 is 13 amino acids long. CDR1 and CDR2 from the germline V gene are MDHEN and SYDVKM. V lost 4 bases and J 5 bases, leaving 11 bases between the germline ends. CDR3 residues: CASSSQGFYGYTF. In nucleotides, the CDR3 is TGTGCCAGCAGTTCTCAGGGGTTTTATGGCTACACCTTC.

This clone has more than one count but fewer than ten. V is TRBV29-1 and J is TRBJ1-2, with D possibly matching TRBD1 (6 bases). Germline CDR1 reads SQVTM; CDR2 reads ANQGSEA. The CDR3 extends over 15 amino acids. Trimming removed 1 base from V and 3 bases from J, with 15 bases in between. The CDR3 region is CSVEGTTGNYYGYTF. The DNA for the CDR3 is TGCAGCGTTGAAGGGACAACAGGGAATTACTATGGCTACACCTTC.

CDR3 sequence: CASGLGGTGPTGELFF. CDR3 nucleotide sequence: TGTGCCAGCGGCCTAGGAGGGACAGGTCCCACCGGGGAGCTGTTTTTT. The V and J genes are TRBV2 and TRBJ2-2; the match to TRBD1 covers 8 bases. CDR1 and CDR2 from the germline V gene are SNHLY and FYNNEI. With 8 bases clipped from V and 4 bases from J, the junction kept 12 bases outside the gene matches. The CDR3 consists of 16 residues.

The chain uses TRBV27 and TRBJ1-5; D is perhaps TRBD1 (5 bases). The CDR3 contains 14 residues. Germline assignment: CDR1 MNHEY and CDR2 SMNVEV (reference sequence). Trimming took 6 bases from V and 6 from J, leaving 15 bases between them. The CDR3 DNA follows: TGTGCCAGCAGAGCAGGGTGGGGAGGTCAGCCCCAGCATTTT. Translation gives CASRAGWGGQPQHF.

This clone was observed a single time. This rearrangement joins TRBV19 to TRBJ1-5; no definite D call. The CDR3 sequence is 14 residues long. V lost 5 bases and J lost 0, with 8 bases in between. Germline V gene data show CDR1 as LNHDA and CDR2 as SQIVND (reference sequence). CDR3 DNA: TGTGCCAGTAGTGGTACAGCTAGCAATCAGCCCCAGCATTTT. Translated, it gives CASSGTASNQPQHF.

This clone was picked up one time. The rearrangement links TRBV7-2 to TRBJ2-2; D is perhaps TRBD1 (5 bases). The germline V gene encodes CDR1 SGHTA and CDR2 FQGNSA. CDR3 length: 15 amino acids. With 5 bases removed from V and 3 bases from J, the gap between germline ends came to 13 bases. The CDR3 is CASSLKGVDTGELFF. In DNA, the CDR3 is TGTGCCAGCAGCCTAAAAGGGGTAGACACCGGGGAGCTGTTTTTT.